The 10 T cell receptor beta chains reported below all come from one sample, sequenced in a study of breast tumors, draining lymph nodes, adjacent tissues. TCRdb used MiXCR to reprocess the multiplex PCR reads, holding one entry per CDR3 protein. The data contain over 150,000 distinct CDR3 sequences, over 25% of them singletons. Axillary draining lymph nodes of breast cancer patients supplied the node samples. Sequences were obtained from axillary lymph node tissue. The receptors here all came from a female donor with breast cancer. Some clones in this sample may be carry-over from other donors' samples.

This clonotype has a count of ten or more. V is TRBV5-1 and J is TRBJ2-1; D uncertain. V was shortened by 1 base and J by 8 bases, with 4 bases between the two germline ends. This CDR3 is 11 amino acids long. Per germline, CDR1 SGHRS and CDR2 YFSETQ. CDR3: CASSLLYEQFF. The DNA for the CDR3 is TGCGCCAGCAGCTTGCTGTATGAGCAGTTCTTC.

This clonotype occurred many times. The chain links TRBV20-1 to TRBJ2-5; 8 bases align to TRBD2. The CDR3 loop spans 13 amino acids. J gave up 4 bases and V 2 bases, and 3 bases lay outside the gene matches. Germline CDR1 is DFQATT and CDR2 is SNEGSKA (reference sequence). CDR3 protein: CSARPAGVETQYF. Written as DNA, the CDR3 is TGCAGTGCTAGACCAGCGGGGGTAGAGACCCAGTACTTC.

In this sample, this clonotype turned up many times. This rearrangement joins TRBV6-2 or TRBV6-3 to TRBJ2-1; the match to TRBD2 covers 8 bases. Trimming removed 10 bases from V and 4 bases from J; junction bases left unmatched: 12. The germline CDR1 and CDR2 sequences are MNHEY and SVGEGT. The CDR3 contains 15 residues. CDR3 DNA: TGTGCCACCCACCATGGTAGCGGGAAGTACAATGAGCAGTTCTTC. Its protein is CATHHGSGKYNEQFF.

J is TRBJ2-1 and V is TRBV5-5, with 13 bases aligning to TRBD2. Per germline, CDR1 SGHKS and CDR2 YYEKEE (reference sequence). J was trimmed by 6 bases and V by 6 bases; bases with no gene match: 12. The CDR3 totals 17 residues. CDR3 nucleotide sequence: TGTGCCAGCAAGGGGACTAGCGGGACGACCTTCTCCAATGAGCAGTTCTTC. It specifies CASKGTSGTTFSNEQFF. The full variable domain, in which reference TRBV5-5 and TRBJ2-1 provide the parts outside the CDR3, is DAGVTQSPTHLIKTRGQQVTLRCSPISGHKSVSWYQQVLGQGPQFIFQYYEKEERGRGNFPDRFSARQFPNYSSELNVNALLLGDSALYLCASKGTSGTTFSNEQFFGPGTRLTVL.

At least ten counts were recorded for this clonotype. Here the CDR3 reads CATPPLLAGAGELFF. CDR3 sequence (DNA): TGTGCCACCCCCCCATTACTAGCGGGAGCCGGGGAGCTGTTTTTT. The rearrangement links TRBV6-2 or TRBV6-3 to TRBJ2-2, with TRBD2 matching over 11 bases. Germline V gene sequence: CDR1 MNHEY, CDR2 SVGEGT. V gave up 10 bases and J gave up 6 bases; unmatched junction bases: 10. There are 15 residues in the CDR3.

The chain carries TRBV15 and TRBJ1-6; a weak D match, TRBD1 (5 bases). The germline V and J ends were trimmed by 0 bases and 7 bases, with 13 bases remaining between them. Germline V gene data show CDR1 as LNHNV and CDR2 as YYDKDF (reference sequence). CDR3 length: 16 residues. CDR3 residues: CATSRDRGGRNSPLHF. The CDR3 DNA reads TGTGCCACCAGCAGAGATAGGGGTGGGAGAAATTCACCCCTCCACTTT.

In the case of this clonotype: One end of the junction does not line up with germline, which may come from a read error. V is TRBV2 and J is TRBJ1-1; D possibly corresponds to TRBD1 (6 bases). CDR1 and CDR2 from the germline V gene are SNHLY and FYNNEI. The CDR3 runs 15 residues. The CDR3: CASSANRVGYTEAFF. CDR3 coding DNA: TGTGCCAGCAGCGCCAACAGGGTAGGGTACACTGAAGCTTTTTTT.

Notes on this clonotype: Without the conserved terminal phenylalanine or tryptophan, this CDR3 likely stems from a read error. No DNA is shown, since the ends of the CDR3 on it are uncertain; the CDR3 is the one TCRdb lists. V gene TRBV20-1 combines with J gene TRBJ2-6. The CDR3 spans 8 residues, counting both ends. Germline assignment: CDR1 DFQATT and CDR2 SNEGSKA (reference sequence). The CDR3: CSARDGTS.

Ten or more counts support this clonotype. The V call is TRBV9, the J call TRBJ2-3; perhaps TRBD1 as D (6 bases). CDR1 is SGDLS and CDR2 is YYNGEE in the germline V gene. Between the trimmed V and J ends, which lost 4 bases and 2 bases, there was a span of 17 bases. The CDR3 totals 16 residues. CDR3 loop: CASSPGAQGSTDTQYF. CDR3 DNA sequence: TGTGCCAGCAGCCCAGGGGCGCAGGGGTCCACAGATACGCAGTATTTT.

This clonotype was counted a few times. The rearrangement links TRBV12-3 or TRBV12-4 to TRBJ2-5, with a weak D call TRBD2 (5 bases). This CDR3 region has 13 residues. Trimming took off 5 bases at V and 4 bases at J, with 11 bases between the two ends. The CDR3 sequence is CASSLPEGETQYF. The CDR3 DNA is TGTGCCAGCAGTCTCCCCGAGGGAGAGACCCAGTACTTC.